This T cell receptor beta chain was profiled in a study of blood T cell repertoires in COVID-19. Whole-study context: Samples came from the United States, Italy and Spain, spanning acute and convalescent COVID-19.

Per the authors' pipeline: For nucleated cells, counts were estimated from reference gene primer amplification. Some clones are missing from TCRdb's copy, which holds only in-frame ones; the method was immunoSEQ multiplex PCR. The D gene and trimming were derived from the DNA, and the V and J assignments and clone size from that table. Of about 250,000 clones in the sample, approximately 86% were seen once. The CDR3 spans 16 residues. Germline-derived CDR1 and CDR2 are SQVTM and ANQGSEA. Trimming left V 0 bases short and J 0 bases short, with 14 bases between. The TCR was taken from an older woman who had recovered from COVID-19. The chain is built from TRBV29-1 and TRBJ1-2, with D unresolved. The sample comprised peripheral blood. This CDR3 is CSVEDPLRVSNYGYTF. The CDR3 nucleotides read TGCAGCGTTGAAGATCCCCTGAGGGTTTCTAACTATGGCTACACCTTC.